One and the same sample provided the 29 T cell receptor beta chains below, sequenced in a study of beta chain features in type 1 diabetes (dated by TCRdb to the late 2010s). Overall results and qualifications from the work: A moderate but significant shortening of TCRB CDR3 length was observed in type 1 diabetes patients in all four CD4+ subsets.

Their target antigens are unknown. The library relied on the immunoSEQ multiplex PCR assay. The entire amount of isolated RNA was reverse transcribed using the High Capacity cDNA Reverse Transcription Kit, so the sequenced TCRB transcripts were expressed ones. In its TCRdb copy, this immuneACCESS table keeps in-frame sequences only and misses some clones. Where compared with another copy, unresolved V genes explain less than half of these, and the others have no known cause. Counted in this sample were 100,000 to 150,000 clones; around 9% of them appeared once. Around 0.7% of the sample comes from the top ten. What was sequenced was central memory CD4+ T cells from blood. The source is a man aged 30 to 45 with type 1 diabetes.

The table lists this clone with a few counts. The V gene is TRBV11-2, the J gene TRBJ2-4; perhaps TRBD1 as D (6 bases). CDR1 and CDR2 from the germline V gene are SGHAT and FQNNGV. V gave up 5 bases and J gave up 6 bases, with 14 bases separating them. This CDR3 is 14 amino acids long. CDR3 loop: CASSPAGTRNIQYF. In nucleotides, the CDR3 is TGTGCCAGCAGCCCGGCCGGGACAAGAAACATTCAGTACTTC.

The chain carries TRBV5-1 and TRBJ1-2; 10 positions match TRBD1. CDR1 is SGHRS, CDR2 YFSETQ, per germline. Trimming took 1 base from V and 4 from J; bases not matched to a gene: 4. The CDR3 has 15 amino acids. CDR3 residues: CASSLRDRGGYGYTF. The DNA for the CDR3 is TGCGCCAGCAGCTTGAGGGACAGGGGAGGCTATGGCTACACCTTC.

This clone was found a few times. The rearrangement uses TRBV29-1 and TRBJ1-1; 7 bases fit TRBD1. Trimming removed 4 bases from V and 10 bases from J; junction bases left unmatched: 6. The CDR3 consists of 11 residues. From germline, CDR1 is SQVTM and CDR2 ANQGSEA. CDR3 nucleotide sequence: TGCAGCGTTGGACAGGGCCAGGGAGCTTTCTTT. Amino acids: CSVGQGQGAFF.

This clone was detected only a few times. CDR3 DNA: TGTGCCATCAGGACAGGGTTTAATCAGCCCCAGCATTTT. It encodes CAIRTGFNQPQHF. The rearrangement uses TRBV10-3 and TRBJ1-5, with 7 positions matching TRBD1. Per the germline V gene, CDR1 is ENHRY and CDR2 is SYGVKD. The CDR3 runs 13 residues. J gave up 4 bases and V 6 bases, and 3 bases lay outside the gene matches.

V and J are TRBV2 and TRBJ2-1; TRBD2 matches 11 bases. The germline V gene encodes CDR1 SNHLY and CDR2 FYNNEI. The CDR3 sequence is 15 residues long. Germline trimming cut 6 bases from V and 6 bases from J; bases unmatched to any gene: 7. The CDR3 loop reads CASRTPGLAVNEQFF. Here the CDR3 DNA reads TGTGCCAGCAGAACCCCGGGACTAGCGGTCAATGAGCAGTTCTTC.

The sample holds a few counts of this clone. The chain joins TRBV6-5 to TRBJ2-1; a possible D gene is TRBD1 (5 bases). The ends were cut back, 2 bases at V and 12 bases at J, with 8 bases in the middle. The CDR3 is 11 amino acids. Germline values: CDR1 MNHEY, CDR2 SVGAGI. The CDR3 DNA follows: TGTGCCAGCAGTTACGGGGCAATGCAGTTCTTC. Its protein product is CASSYGAMQFF.

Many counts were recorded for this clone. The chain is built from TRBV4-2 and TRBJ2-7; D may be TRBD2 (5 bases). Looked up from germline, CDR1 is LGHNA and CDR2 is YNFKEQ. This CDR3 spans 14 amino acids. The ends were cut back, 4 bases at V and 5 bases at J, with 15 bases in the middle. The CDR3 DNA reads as TGTGCCAGCAGCCCCCAGGAGGTTATGCACGAGCAGTACTTC. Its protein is CASSPQEVMHEQYF.

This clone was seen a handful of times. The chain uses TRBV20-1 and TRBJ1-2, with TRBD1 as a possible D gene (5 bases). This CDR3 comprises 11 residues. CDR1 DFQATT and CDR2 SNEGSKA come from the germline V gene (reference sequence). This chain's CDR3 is CSTGINYGYTF. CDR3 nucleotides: TGCAGCACAGGAATTAACTATGGCTACACCTTC.

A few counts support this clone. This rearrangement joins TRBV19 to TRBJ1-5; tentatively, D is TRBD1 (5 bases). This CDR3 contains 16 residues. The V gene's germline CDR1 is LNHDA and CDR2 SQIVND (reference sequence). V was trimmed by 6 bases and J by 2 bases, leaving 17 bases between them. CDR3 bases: TGTGCCAGTAGCCGTCAAGAGACAGCGCGCAATCAGCCCCAGCATTTT. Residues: CASSRQETARNQPQHF.

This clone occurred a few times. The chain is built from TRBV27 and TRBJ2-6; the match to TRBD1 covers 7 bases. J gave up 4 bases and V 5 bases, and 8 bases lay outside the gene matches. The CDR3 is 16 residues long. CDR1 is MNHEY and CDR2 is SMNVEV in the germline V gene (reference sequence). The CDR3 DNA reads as TGTGCCAGCAGTACCTCCGGGACAGCAGGGGCCAACGTCCTGACTTTC. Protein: CASSTSGTAGANVLTF.

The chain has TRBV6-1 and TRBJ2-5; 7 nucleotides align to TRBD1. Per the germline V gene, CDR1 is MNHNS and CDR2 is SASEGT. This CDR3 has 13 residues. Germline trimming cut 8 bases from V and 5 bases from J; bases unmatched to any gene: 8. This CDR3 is CASRTGEGETQYF. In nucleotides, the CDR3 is TGTGCCAGCCGAACAGGGGAAGGCGAGACCCAGTACTTC.

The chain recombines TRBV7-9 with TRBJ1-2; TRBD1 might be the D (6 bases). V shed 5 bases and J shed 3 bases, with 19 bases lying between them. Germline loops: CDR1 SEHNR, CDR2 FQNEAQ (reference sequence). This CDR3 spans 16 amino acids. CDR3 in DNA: TGTGCCAGCAGCCAAGAGAAAACAGCAGGGGACTATGGCTACACCTTC. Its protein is CASSQEKTAGDYGYTF.

DNA for the CDR3: TGTGCCAGCAGTGCCCCGGGGGGCAAGAATACTGAAGCTTTCTTT. It specifies CASSAPGGKNTEAFF. V is TRBV28 and J is TRBJ1-1; D is possibly TRBD1 (6 bases). The CDR3 spans 15 residues. CDR1 and CDR2 from the germline V gene are MDHEN and SYDVKM. V shed 5 bases and J shed 5 bases, with 18 bases lying between them.

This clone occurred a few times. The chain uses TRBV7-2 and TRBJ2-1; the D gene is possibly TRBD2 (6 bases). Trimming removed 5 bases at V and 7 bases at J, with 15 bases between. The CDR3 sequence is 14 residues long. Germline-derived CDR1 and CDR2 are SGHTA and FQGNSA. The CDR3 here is CASSANMGGNEQFF. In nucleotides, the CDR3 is TGTGCCAGCAGCGCCAATATGGGGGGAAATGAGCAGTTCTTC.

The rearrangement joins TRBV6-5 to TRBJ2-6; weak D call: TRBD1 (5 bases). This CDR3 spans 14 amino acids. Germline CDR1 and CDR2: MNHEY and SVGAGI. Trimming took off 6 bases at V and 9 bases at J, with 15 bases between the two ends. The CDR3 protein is CASSLTGSFNVLTF. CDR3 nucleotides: TGTGCCAGCAGCTTAACAGGTTCCTTCAACGTCCTGACTTTC.

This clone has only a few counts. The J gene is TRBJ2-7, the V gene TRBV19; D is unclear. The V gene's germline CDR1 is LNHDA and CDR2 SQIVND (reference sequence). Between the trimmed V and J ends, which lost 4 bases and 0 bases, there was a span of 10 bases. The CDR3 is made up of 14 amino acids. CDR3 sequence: CASSNSGYSYEQYF. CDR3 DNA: TGTGCCAGTAGTAACTCAGGCTACTCCTACGAGCAGTACTTC.

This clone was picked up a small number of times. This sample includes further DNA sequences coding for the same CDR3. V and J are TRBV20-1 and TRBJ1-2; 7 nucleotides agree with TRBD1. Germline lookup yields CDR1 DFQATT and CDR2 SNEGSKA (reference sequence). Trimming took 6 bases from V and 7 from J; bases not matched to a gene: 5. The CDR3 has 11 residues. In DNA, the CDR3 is TGCAGTGCGGGTCAGGGGGGTGGCTACACCTTC. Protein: CSAGQGGGYTF.

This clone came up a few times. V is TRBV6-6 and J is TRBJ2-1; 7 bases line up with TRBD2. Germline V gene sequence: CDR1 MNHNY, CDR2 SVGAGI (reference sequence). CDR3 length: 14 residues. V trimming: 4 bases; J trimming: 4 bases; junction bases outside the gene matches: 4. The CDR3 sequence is CASSLYGGYNEQFF. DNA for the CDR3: TGTGCCAGCAGTTTGTACGGGGGGTACAATGAGCAGTTCTTC.

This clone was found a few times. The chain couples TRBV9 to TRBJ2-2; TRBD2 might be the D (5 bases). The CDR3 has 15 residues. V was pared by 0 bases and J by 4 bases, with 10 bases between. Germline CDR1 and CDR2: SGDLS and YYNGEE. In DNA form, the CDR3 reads TGTGCCAGCAGCGTAGGAGGGCGCGTCACCGGGGAGCTGTTTTTT. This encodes CASSVGGRVTGELFF.

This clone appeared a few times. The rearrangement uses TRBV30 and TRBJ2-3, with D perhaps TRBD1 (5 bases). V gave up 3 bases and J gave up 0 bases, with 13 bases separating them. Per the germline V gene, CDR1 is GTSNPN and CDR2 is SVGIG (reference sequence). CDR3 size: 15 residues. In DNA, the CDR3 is TGTGCCTGGAGGCGGCAGGGCGAAAGCACAGATACGCAGTATTTT. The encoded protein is CAWRRQGESTDTQYF.

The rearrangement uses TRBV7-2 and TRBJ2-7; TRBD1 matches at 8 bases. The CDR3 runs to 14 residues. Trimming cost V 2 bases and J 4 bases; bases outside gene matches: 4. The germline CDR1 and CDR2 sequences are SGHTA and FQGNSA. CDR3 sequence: CASSLQTGGYEQYF. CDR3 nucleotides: TGTGCCAGCAGCTTACAAACAGGGGGATACGAGCAGTACTTC.

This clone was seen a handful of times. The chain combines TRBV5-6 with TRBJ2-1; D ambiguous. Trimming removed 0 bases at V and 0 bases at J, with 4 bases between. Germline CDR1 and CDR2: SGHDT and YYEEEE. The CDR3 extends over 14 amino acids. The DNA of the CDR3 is TGTGCCAGCAGCTTGGATAGCTCCTACAATGAGCAGTTCTTC. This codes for CASSLDSSYNEQFF.

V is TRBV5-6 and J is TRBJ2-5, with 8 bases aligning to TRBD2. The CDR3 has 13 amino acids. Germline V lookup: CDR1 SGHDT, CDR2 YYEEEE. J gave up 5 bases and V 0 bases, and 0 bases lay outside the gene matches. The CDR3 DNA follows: TGTGCCAGCAGCTTGGCTAGCGGGGAGACCCAGTACTTC. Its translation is CASSLASGETQYF.

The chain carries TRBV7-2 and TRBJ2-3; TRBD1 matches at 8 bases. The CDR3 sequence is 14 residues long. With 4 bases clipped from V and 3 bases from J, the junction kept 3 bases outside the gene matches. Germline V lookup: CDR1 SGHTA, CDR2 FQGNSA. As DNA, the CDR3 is TGTGCCAGCAGCTCGACAGGGGTTACAGATACGCAGTATTTT. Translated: CASSSTGVTDTQYF.

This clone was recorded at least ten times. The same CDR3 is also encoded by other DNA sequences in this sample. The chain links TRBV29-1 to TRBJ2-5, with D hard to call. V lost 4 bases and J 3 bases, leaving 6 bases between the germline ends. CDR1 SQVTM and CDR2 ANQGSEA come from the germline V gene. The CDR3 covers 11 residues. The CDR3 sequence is CSVASEETQYF. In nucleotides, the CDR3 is TGCAGCGTTGCGTCGGAAGAGACCCAGTACTTC.

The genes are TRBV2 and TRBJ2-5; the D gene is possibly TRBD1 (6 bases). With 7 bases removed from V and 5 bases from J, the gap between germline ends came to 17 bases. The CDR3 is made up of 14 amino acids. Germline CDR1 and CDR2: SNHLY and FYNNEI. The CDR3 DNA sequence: TGTGCCAGCAACATACAGGGTCGGGGTGAGACCCAGTACTTC. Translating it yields CASNIQGRGETQYF.

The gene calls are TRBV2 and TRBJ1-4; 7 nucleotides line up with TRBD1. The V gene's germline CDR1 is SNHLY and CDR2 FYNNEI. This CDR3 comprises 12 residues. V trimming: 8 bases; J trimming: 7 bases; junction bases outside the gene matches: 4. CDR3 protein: CASHRDSEKLFF. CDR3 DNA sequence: TGTGCCAGCCACCGGGACAGTGAAAAACTGTTTTTT.

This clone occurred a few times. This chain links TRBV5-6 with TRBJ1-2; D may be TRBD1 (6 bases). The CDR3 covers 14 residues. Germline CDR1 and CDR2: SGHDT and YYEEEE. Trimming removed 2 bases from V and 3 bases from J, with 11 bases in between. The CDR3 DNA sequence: TGTGCCAGCAGCTTTAACAGGGTTGACTATGGCTACACCTTC. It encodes CASSFNRVDYGYTF. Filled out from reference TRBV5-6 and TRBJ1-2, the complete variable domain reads DAGVTQSPTHLIKTRGQQVTLRCSPKSGHDTVSWYQQALGQGPQFIFQYYEEEERQRGNFPDRFSGHQFPNYSSELNVNALLLGDSALYLCASSFNRVDYGYTFGSGTRLTVV.

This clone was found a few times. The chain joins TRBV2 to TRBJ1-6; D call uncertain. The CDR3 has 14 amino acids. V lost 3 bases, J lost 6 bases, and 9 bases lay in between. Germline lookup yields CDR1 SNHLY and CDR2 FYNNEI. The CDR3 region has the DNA TGTGCCAGCAGTGATAGAAGAGGTAATTCACCCCTCCACTTT. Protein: CASSDRRGNSPLHF.